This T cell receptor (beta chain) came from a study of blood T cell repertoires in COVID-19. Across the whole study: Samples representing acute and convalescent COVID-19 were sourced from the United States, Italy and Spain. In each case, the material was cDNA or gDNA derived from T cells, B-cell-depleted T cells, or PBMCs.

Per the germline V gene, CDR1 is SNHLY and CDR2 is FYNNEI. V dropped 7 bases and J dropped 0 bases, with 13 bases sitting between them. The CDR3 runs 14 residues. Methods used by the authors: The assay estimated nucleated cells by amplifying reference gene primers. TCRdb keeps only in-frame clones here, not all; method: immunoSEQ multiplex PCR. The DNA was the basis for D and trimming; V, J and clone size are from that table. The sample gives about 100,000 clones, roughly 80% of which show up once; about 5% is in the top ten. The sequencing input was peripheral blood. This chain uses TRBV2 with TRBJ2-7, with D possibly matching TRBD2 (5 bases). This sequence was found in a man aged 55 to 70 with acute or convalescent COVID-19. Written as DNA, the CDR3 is TGTGCCAGCACCCTTGGACTTGTCTCCTACGAGCAGTACTTC. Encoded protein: CASTLGLVSYEQYF.